This TCR beta chain was identified in a study of human T cells and chemical hapten exposure. Turning to the study itself: Patch tests put 0.01% DPC on the upper back, read at 6 days.

Between the trimmed V and J ends, which lost 3 bases and 4 bases, there was a span of 15 bases. The CDR3 totals 15 residues. Germline loops: CDR1 MNHEY, CDR2 SMNVEV (reference sequence). During construction of the library, unique molecular identifiers were attached to individual cDNA molecules for quantitative, reproducible TCR counting. TCRdb recomputed calls from the RACE reads with MiXCR, one row per CDR3 protein. The sample includes 95,000 to 130,000 distinct CDR3 sequences, around 10% of them seen just once. At least ten counts were recorded for this clonotype. Time point meaning: patch test 1, 2 weeks after DPC sensitization. Documented treatment: therapeutic diphenylcyclopropenone sensitization with weekly scalp DPC. Patches went on only after blood had been drawn each time.

The TCR comes from a woman in her forties or fifties with alopecia areata. Some clones in this sample may be carry-over from other donors' samples. The sequencing here drew on whole blood, taken in connection with sensitization to the hapten diphenylcyclopropenone (DPC). The V gene is TRBV27, the J gene TRBJ1-2; maybe TRBD1 (5 bases). CDR3 DNA sequence: TGTGCCAGCAGTTTTTCGGGACGGAACCGCTATGGCTACACCTTC. Protein: CASSFSGRNRYGYTF.